This TCR beta chain derives from a study of T cells in localized non-small cell lung cancer (dated by TCRdb to 2020 to 2022). At the level of the whole study: The study examined T cell repertoires in under 300 patients with early-stage NSCLC and compared tumors with uninvolved tumor-adjacent lungs. The cohort consisted of around 250 treatment-naive NSCLC patients whose localized lung tumors had been resected. The mean age of the NSCLC patients was 60 to 85 years, with fewer than 150 men and approximately 100 women. Overall study outcomes, separate from this receptor: Higher blood T cell density associated with longer overall survival, while higher adjacent-lung clonality associated with shorter survival. A median of 57 of the top 100 tumor clones turned up in the paired uninvolved adjacent lung, and 25 to 30 of those clones also ranked among the top 100 of that same adjacent lung. Because of the exploratory design, TCR variables were selected using unadjusted p-values without false-discovery rate correction. Uninvolved tumor-adjacent lung showed the highest T cell clonality, higher than tumor, which suggests more focused antigenic responses in the uninvolved tumor-adjacent lung. Multi-region tumor sequencing was not performed, so intratumor heterogeneity could not be excluded.

Concerning this clone itself: The antigen it recognizes is unknown. No much larger clone exists at a distance of one base, and base qualities are not known.

At diagnosis, tumor, uninvolved tumor-adjacent lung and peripheral blood were collected and then preserved as a mix of FFPE and fresh-frozen material. For TCR repertoire profiling, blood samples were analyzed as peripheral blood mononuclear cells. TCR beta CDR3 regions were sequenced from DNA using the immunoSEQ Assay. Regarding the original processing steps: T cell density was computed as TCR beta template counts normalized to usable DNA estimated by amplifying housekeeping genes. Richness was estimated with the preseqR package, extrapolating to 400,000 templates for PBMC samples and 120,000 templates for tissue samples. Clonality was taken to be one minus Pielou's evenness. To identify tissue-enriched TCRs, differential abundance testing was run on productive amino-acid clonotypes with a minimum total count of 5 and an alpha of 0.1. Repertoire overlap between compartments was quantified with the Jaccard Index and Morisita Overlap Index. GLIPH clustered TCR beta CDR3s with public tetramer-defined viral CDR3s; viral motifs required at least three viral sequences plus V-gene enrichment. TCRdb's version of the immuneACCESS table is confined to in-frame rearrangements and falls short of the full clone set. An unresolved V gene accounts for under half of the shortfall where checked; the remainder is of unknown origin. V and J calls and clone size come straight from that table; D and trimming were deduced from the DNA. The table for this sample lists 45,000 or so clones; around 86% of them were counted only once. 2% to 3% of the sample comes from the top ten.

The germline V gene (reference sequence) specifies LNHDA as CDR1 and SQIVND as CDR2. The CDR3 contains 18 residues, cysteine and phenylalanine counted. The DNA shown is the 54-base CDR3, in frame from base 1. Relative to germline, V is 1 base shorter and J is 0 bases shorter, with 13 bases between their ends. The rearrangement combines TRBV19 with TRBJ1-6; TRBD1 could be the D gene, as 5 bases match. The TCR was taken from a man between 35 and 75 years old with stage II lung adenocarcinoma. This material consisted of PBMCs, taken before any cancer treatment. In nucleotides, the sequence is TGTGCCAGTAGTATAGTTTACCCAGGGAGCTCCTATAATTCACCCCTCCACTTT. Its amino acids are CASSIVYPGSSYNSPLHF.